This passage covers 30 T cell receptor beta chains from one sample sequenced in a study of OX40 agonist ivuxolimab in advanced cancers. The repertoire was sequenced with immunoSEQ multiplex PCR; TCRdb's copy has only in-frame clones and lacks some. The sample has fewer than 50,000 clones, approximately 86% seen once; the top ten hold approximately 52%. The sample was CD4+ or CD8+ T cells sorted from blood, taken in a trial of the OX40 agonist ivuxolimab. The receptors were gathered from an adult with an advanced solid tumor such as melanoma, head and neck, liver or kidney cancer.

The chain is built from TRBV15 and TRBJ2-7; no definite D call. V lost 0 bases, J lost 3 bases, and 6 bases lay in between. Germline CDR1 reads LNHNV; CDR2 reads YYDKDF (reference sequence). This CDR3 contains 13 residues. CDR3 protein: CATSRDKVYEQYF. Here the CDR3 DNA reads TGTGCCACCAGCAGAGATAAAGTCTACGAGCAGTACTTC. Based on the CDR3 plus reference TRBV15 and TRBJ2-7, the full variable domain is DAMVIQNPRYQVTQFGKPVTLSCSQTLNHNVMYWYQQKSSQAPKLLFHYYDKDFNNEADTPDNFQSRRPNTSFCFLDIRSPGLGDTAMYLCATSRDKVYEQYFGPGTRLTVT.

This clone was recorded once. The chain recombines TRBV11-2 with TRBJ2-7, with unresolved D. The CDR3 spans 11 residues. Germline CDR1 is SGHAT and CDR2 is FQNNGV. V was shortened by 9 bases and J by 1 base, with 7 bases between the two germline ends. CDR3 sequence reads: CARTGSYEQYF. DNA of the CDR3: TGTGCCAGGACCGGTTCCTACGAGCAGTACTTC.

V is TRBV2 and J is TRBJ1-1; no reliable D call. This CDR3 is built from 14 residues. Per germline, CDR1 SNHLY and CDR2 FYNNEI. Deletions cut 10 bases from V and 0 bases from J, with 15 bases between. The CDR3 DNA reads as TGTGCCACCCTTCTGGAAGTGCTGAACACTGAAGCTTTCTTT. This encodes CATLLEVLNTEAFF.

The chain has TRBV7-2 and TRBJ1-1; 9 nucleotides match TRBD1. Trimming took 3 bases from V and 11 from J; bases not matched to a gene: 16. The CDR3 loop spans 16 amino acids. Germline assignment: CDR1 SGHTA and CDR2 FQGNSA. CDR3 loop: CASSFPATGGRGGAFF. CDR3 coding DNA: TGTGCCAGCAGCTTTCCAGCGACAGGGGGAAGAGGCGGGGCTTTCTTT.

The chain recombines TRBV30 with TRBJ2-3; 7 nucleotides align to TRBD1. The germline V gene encodes CDR1 GTSNPN and CDR2 SVGIG (reference sequence). The CDR3 loop spans 15 amino acids. V lost 3 bases to trimming and J lost 5 bases; unmatched junction nucleotides: 11. This CDR3 is CAWSTHGTARDTQYF. The DNA for the CDR3 is TGTGCCTGGAGCACCCACGGGACAGCTAGAGATACGCAGTATTTT. Full variable domain (outside the CDR3, taken from reference TRBV30 and TRBJ2-3): SQTIHQWPATLVQPVGSPLSLECTVEGTSNPNLYWYRQAAGRGLQLLFYSVGIGQISSEVPQNLSASRPQDRQFILSSKKLLLSDSGFYLCAWSTHGTARDTQYFGPGTRLTVL.

The rearrangement joins TRBV10-3 to TRBJ2-7; perhaps D is TRBD1 or TRBD2 (5 bases each). The V gene lost 5 bases and the J gene lost 5 bases, with 16 bases spanning the gap. This CDR3 region has 14 residues. From germline, CDR1 is ENHRY and CDR2 SYGVKD. The CDR3 reads CAISHTGTMNEQYF. The CDR3, as DNA: TGTGCCATCAGTCATACCGGGACGATGAACGAGCAGTACTTC.

J is TRBJ2-7 and V is TRBV21-1; TRBD2 is the table's D call, not checked against the DNA. TRBV21-1 is annotated as a pseudogene. The CDR3 totals 13 residues. The CDR3 loop is CASSKGGGTQQYF. Here the CDR3 DNA reads TGTGCCAGCAGCAAAGGTGGAGGGACCCAGCAGTACTTC.

This chain links TRBV6-5 with TRBJ1-2; D ambiguous. This CDR3 is 15 amino acids long. V was shortened by 4 bases and J by 0 bases, with 12 bases between the two germline ends. The germline V gene encodes CDR1 MNHEY and CDR2 SVGAGI. The CDR3 protein is CASSFSLGTNYGYTF. For the CDR3, the DNA is TGTGCCAGCAGTTTTTCTCTTGGCACTAACTATGGCTACACCTTC.

This chain uses TRBV5-4 with TRBJ2-7; the match to TRBD2 covers 10 bases. From germline, CDR1 is SGHNT and CDR2 YYREEE (reference sequence). Losses at the gene ends were 6 bases for V and 6 bases for J; bases not matched to a gene: 6. This CDR3 has 13 residues. The CDR3 DNA reads TGTGCCAGCAAGGAGCGGGGGGGCGTCGAGCAGTACTTC. This codes for CASKERGGVEQYF.

This chain joins TRBV6-1 and TRBJ2-5, with unresolved D. Germline CDR1 and CDR2: MNHNS and SASEGT. The CDR3 totals 15 residues. Trimming removed 6 bases from V and 2 bases from J, with 16 bases in between. The CDR3 region is CASRYRIEQQETQYF. CDR3 DNA: TGTGCCAGCAGGTACAGAATAGAACAACAAGAGACCCAGTACTTC.

The CDR3 spells CASSLWDRNYGEQYF. In DNA form, the CDR3 reads TGTGCCAGCTCACTGTGGGACAGGAACTATGGCGAGCAGTACTTC. V and J are TRBV18 and TRBJ2-7; 8 bases align to TRBD1. Germline V gene data show CDR1 as KGHSH and CDR2 as LQKENI. The CDR3 is made up of 15 amino acids. Germline trimming cut 4 bases from V and 6 bases from J; bases unmatched to any gene: 11.

This chain joins TRBV6-6 and TRBJ2-7, with D possibly being TRBD2 (5 bases). This CDR3 region has 15 residues. The V gene's germline CDR1 is MNHNY and CDR2 SVGAGI (reference sequence). With 7 bases removed from V and 1 base from J, the gap between germline ends came to 17 bases. CDR3 sequence reads: CASTLQRADSYEQYF. DNA of the CDR3: TGTGCCAGCACCCTTCAGAGAGCGGATTCCTACGAGCAGTACTTC.

This clone was seen a single time. The rearrangement links TRBV5-8 to TRBJ1-3; D is uncertain. V was trimmed by 4 bases and J by 7 bases, leaving 6 bases between them. This CDR3 comprises 11 residues. Germline V gene data show CDR1 as SGHTS and CDR2 as YDEGEE. The CDR3 sequence: CASSLTNTIYF. The CDR3 DNA follows: TGTGCCAGCAGCCTGACCAACACCATATATTTT.

This chain joins TRBV7-3 and TRBJ2-2; D perhaps matches TRBD2 (5 bases). The CDR3 runs 17 residues. V shed 3 bases and J shed 0 bases, with 14 bases lying between them. The germline V gene encodes CDR1 SGHTA and CDR2 FQGTGA. This chain's CDR3 is CASSLISGQTNTGELFF. CDR3 nucleotides: TGTGCCAGCAGCTTGATCAGCGGCCAGACGAACACCGGGGAGCTGTTTTTT.

The J gene is TRBJ2-2, the V gene TRBV7-9; D is undetermined. Germline assignment: CDR1 SEHNR and CDR2 FQNEAQ (reference sequence). V lost 5 bases and J lost 5, with 3 bases in between. The CDR3 consists of 11 residues. As DNA, the CDR3 is TGTGCCAGCAGCCCGACCGGGGAGCTGTTTTTT. Translated: CASSPTGELFF. The full variable domain, with the rest looked up from reference TRBV7-9 and TRBJ2-2, is DTGVSQNPRHKITKRGQNVTFRCDPISEHNRLYWYRQTLGQGPEFLTYFQNEAQLEKSRLLSDRFSAERPKGSFSTLEIQRTEQGDSAMYLCASSPTGELFFGEGSRLTVL.

This chain links TRBV5-1 with TRBJ1-2, with TRBD1 matching over 7 bases. CDR3 size: 15 residues. Trimming at V came to 4 bases and at J to 0 bases, leaving 6 bases not matched to a gene. Germline V gene lookup returns CDR1 SGHRS and CDR2 YFSETQ. The CDR3 here is CASSAGGTANYGYTF. The CDR3 nucleotides read TGCGCCAGCAGCGCGGGGGGGACAGCTAACTATGGCTACACCTTC.

The sample holds a few counts of this clone. V usage is TRBV11-2 and J usage is TRBJ2-5; TRBD1 is a possible D gene (5 bases). Germline-derived CDR1 and CDR2 are SGHAT and FQNNGV. CDR3 length equals 13 residues. Between the trimmed V and J ends, which lost 1 base and 4 bases, there was a span of 7 bases. The CDR3 reads CASSLGGAETQYF. CDR3 nucleotide sequence: TGTGCCAGCAGCTTAGGGGGCGCAGAGACCCAGTACTTC. Drawing the rest from reference TRBV11-2 and TRBJ2-5, the complete variable domain is EAGVAQSPRYKIIEKRQSVAFWCNPISGHATLYWYQQILGQGPKLLIQFQNNGVVDDSQLPKDRFSAERLKGVDSTLKIQPAKLEDSAVYLCASSLGGAETQYFGPGTRLLVL.

The rearrangement joins TRBV27 to TRBJ2-5; TRBD1 matches at 9 bases. The CDR3 has 17 amino acids. With 2 bases clipped from V and 4 bases from J, the junction kept 11 bases outside the gene matches. Germline V gene sequence: CDR1 MNHEY, CDR2 SMNVEV (reference sequence). The CDR3 DNA follows: TGTGCCAGCAGTTTAGGGGTCCGGGACAGGGTACGAGAGACCCAGTACTTC. It codes for CASSLGVRDRVRETQYF.

The chain uses TRBV4-1 and TRBJ1-1; possible D gene TRBD1, 6 bases. Deletions cut 0 bases from V and 6 bases from J, with 11 bases between. CDR1 is MGHRA and CDR2 is YSYEKL in the germline V gene. The CDR3 has 14 residues. CDR3 coding DNA: TGCGCCAGCAGCCAAGATCTACAGGGCCCTGAAGCTTTCTTT. Its translation is CASSQDLQGPEAFF.

J is TRBJ2-7 and V is TRBV14; D remains ambiguous. The germline V and J ends were trimmed by 4 bases and 3 bases, with 7 bases remaining between them. Germline V gene lookup returns CDR1 SGHDN and CDR2 FVKESK. CDR3 length: 12 amino acids. The CDR3 sequence is CASSLAHYEQYF. DNA for the CDR3: TGTGCCAGCAGCCTTGCCCACTACGAGCAGTACTTC.

The chain couples TRBV6-5 to TRBJ2-2, with no clear D. Between the trimmed V and J ends, which lost 2 bases and 1 base, there was a span of 2 bases. Germline V lookup: CDR1 MNHEY, CDR2 SVGAGI. CDR3 size: 13 residues. In DNA form, the CDR3 reads TGTGCCAGCAGTTACGTGAACACCGGGGAGCTGTTTTTT. Encoded protein: CASSYVNTGELFF.

In this sample, this clone turned up a few times. The rearrangement uses TRBV19 and TRBJ2-7, with D possibly TRBD1 on 6 matching bases. V was trimmed by 4 bases and J by 3 bases, leaving 10 bases between them. This CDR3 region has 13 residues. CDR1 is LNHDA and CDR2 is SQIVND in the germline V gene (reference sequence). The DNA for the CDR3 is TGTGCCAGTAGTAGTGGGGGACACTACGAGCAGTACTTC. Translating gives CASSSGGHYEQYF.

CDR3 sequence (DNA): TGTGCCAGCAGTTTCACCTCGCTAGGTCGGGGCGAGCAGTACTTC. Translated: CASSFTSLGRGEQYF. This rearrangement joins TRBV7-9 to TRBJ2-7; weak D call: TRBD2 (5 bases). CDR3 length: 15 residues. Germline lookup yields CDR1 SEHNR and CDR2 FQNEAQ (reference sequence). The V end lost 6 bases, the J end lost 6 bases, and 21 bases lay between the germline ends.

The V and J genes are TRBV11-2 and TRBJ2-7, with 8 nucleotides matching TRBD1. The junction had 4 bases not matched to a gene; V was cut back by 4 bases and J by 2 bases. This CDR3 contains 14 residues. Germline V gene sequence: CDR1 SGHAT, CDR2 FQNNGV. The CDR3 coding sequence is TGTGCCAGCAGCTGGGCAGGGGGCCCCTACGAGCAGTACTTC. It codes for CASSWAGGPYEQYF. The variable domain in full, completed from reference TRBV11-2 and TRBJ2-7, reads EAGVAQSPRYKIIEKRQSVAFWCNPISGHATLYWYQQILGQGPKLLIQFQNNGVVDDSQLPKDRFSAERLKGVDSTLKIQPAKLEDSAVYLCASSWAGGPYEQYFGPGTRLTVT.

This sequence joins TRBV15 and TRBJ2-5; the D gene is possibly TRBD1 (6 bases). The last part of the DNA fits TRBJ2-7 better; the J call may be wrong. The CDR3 has 14 residues. Germline assignment: CDR1 LNHNV and CDR2 YYDKDF (reference sequence). The CDR3 protein is CATSRDRAGDEQYF. The CDR3 DNA reads as TGTGCCACCAGCAGAGATCGAGCAGGGGACGAGCAGTACTTC.

A word on this clone: At one of its ends the junction is not consistent with the germline gene, which may arise from a read error. The chain recombines TRBV25-1 with TRBJ2-7; D not certain. The CDR3 length is 11 residues. CDR1 MGHDK and CDR2 SYGVNS come from the germline V gene. CDR3 sequence: CASSDSDEQYF. As DNA, the CDR3 is TGTGCCAGCAGTGACTCCGACGAGCAGTACTTC.

The table lists this clone with a count of one. This chain connects TRBV5-1 to TRBJ2-5; the D gene is possibly TRBD1 (5 bases). CDR3 size: 14 residues. V was clipped by 4 bases and J by 2 bases, with 12 bases between them. Germline values: CDR1 SGHRS, CDR2 YFSETQ. Written as DNA, the CDR3 is TGCGCCAGCAGCATGCGACAGACGCAAGAGACCCAGTACTTC. Translated: CASSMRQTQETQYF. Based on the CDR3 plus reference TRBV5-1 and TRBJ2-5, the full variable domain is KAGVTQTPRYLIKTRGQQVTLSCSPISGHRSVSWYQQTPGQGLQFLFEYFSETQRNKGNFPGRFSGRQFSNSRSEMNVSTLELGDSALYLCASSMRQTQETQYFGPGTRLLVL.

The V gene is TRBV11-3, the J gene TRBJ2-2; a possible D gene is TRBD2 (6 bases). The CDR3 totals 14 residues. Trimming shortened V by 3 bases and J by 5 bases, and 10 bases separated the two germline ends. From germline, CDR1 is SGHNT and CDR2 YENEEA. The CDR3 sequence: CASSLARGTGELFF. CDR3 bases: TGTGCCAGCAGCTTGGCCCGGGGGACCGGGGAGCTGTTTTTT.

The chain couples TRBV9 to TRBJ2-2; TRBD2 matches at 7 bases. Germline CDR1 is SGDLS and CDR2 is YYNGEE. CDR3 size: 14 residues. J gave up 6 bases and V 2 bases, and 4 bases lay outside the gene matches. CDR3 sequence: CASSVWGGAGELFF. CDR3 in DNA: TGTGCCAGCAGCGTTTGGGGGGGAGCCGGGGAGCTGTTTTTT.

This clone was seen a single time. The gene calls are TRBV6-5 and TRBJ1-2; weak D call: TRBD1 (6 bases). Trimming pared 0 bases from V and 8 bases from J, leaving 19 bases between. The germline gives CDR1 MNHEY, CDR2 SVGAGI. The CDR3 loop spans 16 amino acids. CDR3 in amino acids: CASSYSMGAMMVGYTF. The CDR3 coding sequence is TGTGCCAGCAGTTACTCGATGGGGGCGATGATGGTCGGCTACACCTTC.